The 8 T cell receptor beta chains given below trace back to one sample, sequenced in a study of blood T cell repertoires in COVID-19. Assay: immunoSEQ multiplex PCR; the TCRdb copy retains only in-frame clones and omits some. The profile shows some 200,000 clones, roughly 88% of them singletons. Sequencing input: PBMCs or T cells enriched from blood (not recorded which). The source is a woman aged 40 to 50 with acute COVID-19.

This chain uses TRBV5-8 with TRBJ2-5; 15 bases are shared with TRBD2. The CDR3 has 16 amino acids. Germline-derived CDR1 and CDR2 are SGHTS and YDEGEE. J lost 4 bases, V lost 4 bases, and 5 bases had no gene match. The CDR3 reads CASSVGLAGGTETQYF. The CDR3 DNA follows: TGTGCCAGCAGCGTGGGACTAGCGGGGGGTACAGAGACCCAGTACTTC. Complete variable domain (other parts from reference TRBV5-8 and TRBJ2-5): EAGVTQSPTHLIKTRGQQATLRCSPISGHTSVYWYQQALGLGLQFLLWYDEGEERNRGNFPPRFSGRQFPNYSSELNVNALELEDSALYLCASSVGLAGGTETQYFGPGTRLLVL.

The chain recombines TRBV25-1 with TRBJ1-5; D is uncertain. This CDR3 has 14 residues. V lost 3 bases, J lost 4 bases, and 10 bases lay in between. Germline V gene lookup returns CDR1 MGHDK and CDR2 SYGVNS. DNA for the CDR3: TGTGCCAGCAGTGAGACCGACTGGAATCAGCCCCAGCATTTT. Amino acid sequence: CASSETDWNQPQHF. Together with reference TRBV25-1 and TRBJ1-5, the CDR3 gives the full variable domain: EADIYQTPRYLVIGTGKKITLECSQTMGHDKMYWYQQDPGMELHLIHYSYGVNSTEKGDLSSESTVSRIRTEHFPLTLESARPSHTSQYLCASSETDWNQPQHFGDGTRLSIL.

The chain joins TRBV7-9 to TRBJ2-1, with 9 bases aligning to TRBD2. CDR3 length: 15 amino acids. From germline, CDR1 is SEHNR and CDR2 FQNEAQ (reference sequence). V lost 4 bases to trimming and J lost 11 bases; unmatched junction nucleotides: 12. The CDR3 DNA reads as TGTGCCAGCAGCTGGGGGGTGTCTAGCGGGGATAAGCAGTTCTTC. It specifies CASSWGVSSGDKQFF.

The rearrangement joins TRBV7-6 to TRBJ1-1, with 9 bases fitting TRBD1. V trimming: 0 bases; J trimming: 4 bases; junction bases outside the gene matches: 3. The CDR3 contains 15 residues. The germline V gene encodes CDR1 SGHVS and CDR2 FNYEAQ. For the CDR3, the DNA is TGTGCCAGCAGCTTAGCCGGGACAGGGTCCACTGAAGCTTTCTTT. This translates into CASSLAGTGSTEAFF.

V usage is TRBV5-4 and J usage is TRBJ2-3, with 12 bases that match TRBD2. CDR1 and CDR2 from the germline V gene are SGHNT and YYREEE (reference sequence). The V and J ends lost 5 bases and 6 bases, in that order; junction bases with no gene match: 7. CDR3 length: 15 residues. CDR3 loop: CASRLAGGPRDTQYF. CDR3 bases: TGTGCCAGCAGACTAGCGGGGGGTCCTCGGGATACGCAGTATTTT.

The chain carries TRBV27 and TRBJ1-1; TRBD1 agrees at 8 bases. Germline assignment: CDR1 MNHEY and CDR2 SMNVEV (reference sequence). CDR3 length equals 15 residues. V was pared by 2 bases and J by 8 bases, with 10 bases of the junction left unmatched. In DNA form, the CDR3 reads TGTGCCAGCAGTTTAATCCGGGACAGGCCTCTAGAAGCTTTCTTT. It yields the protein CASSLIRDRPLEAFF.

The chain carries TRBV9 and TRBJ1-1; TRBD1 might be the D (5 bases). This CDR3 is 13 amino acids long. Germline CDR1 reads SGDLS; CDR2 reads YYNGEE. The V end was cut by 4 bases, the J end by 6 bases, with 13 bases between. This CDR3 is CASSLGLFAEAFF. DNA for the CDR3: TGTGCCAGCAGCCTGGGGCTGTTCGCTGAAGCTTTCTTT. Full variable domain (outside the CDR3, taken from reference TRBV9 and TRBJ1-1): DSGVTQTPKHLITATGQRVTLRCSPRSGDLSVYWYQQSLDQGLQFLIQYYNGEERAKGNILERFSAQQFPDLHSELNLSSLELGDSALYFCASSLGLFAEAFFGQGTRLTVV.

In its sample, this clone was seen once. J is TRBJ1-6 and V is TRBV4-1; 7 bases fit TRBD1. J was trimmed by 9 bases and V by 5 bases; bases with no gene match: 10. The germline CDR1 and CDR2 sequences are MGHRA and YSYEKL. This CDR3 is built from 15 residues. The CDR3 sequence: CASSEDRQRGSPLHF. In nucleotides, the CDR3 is TGCGCCAGCAGCGAGGACAGGCAAAGAGGTTCACCCCTCCACTTT.